This T cell receptor beta chain was obtained from a study of shared clonotypes between healthy human individuals. About the study: A donor's plate count was three for CD4 naive and three for CD4 memory; CD8 naive had two and CD8 memory one. Study results and limitations: Generally, naive subsets (rather than memory subsets) showed larger estimated richness.

Of note for this clone: No antigen is known for it.

Only CD45RO-negative cells positively selected for CCR7 counted as naive CD8 cells, so terminally differentiated effector memory CD45RA+ cells were excluded. Donors comprised only Caucasian adults living in Nashville, Tennessee. Sorted subsets were amplified in replicate PCRs using around 0.2 ug DNA, approximately 30,000 T cell genomes. This table comes from immunoSEQ multiplex PCR, and its TCRdb copy is limited to in-frame clones, with some not included. The table includes over 2 million clones, approximately 94% detected once. There are 19 residues in the CDR3. The ends lost 0 bases at V and 0 bases at J; junction bases unmatched: 11. The germline V gene has CDR1 LGHNA and CDR2 YSLEER.

The TCR sequence derives from a man aged 18 to 30 in good health. The chain employs TRBV4-3 and TRBJ2-7; 10 positions match TRBD2. The sample comprised naive CD8+ T cells sorted from blood. CDR3 bases: TGCGCCAGCAGCCAAGACCCTCCTGGACTAGCGGACCTCTCCTACGAGCAGTACTTC. Its translation is CASSQDPPGLADLSYEQYF.